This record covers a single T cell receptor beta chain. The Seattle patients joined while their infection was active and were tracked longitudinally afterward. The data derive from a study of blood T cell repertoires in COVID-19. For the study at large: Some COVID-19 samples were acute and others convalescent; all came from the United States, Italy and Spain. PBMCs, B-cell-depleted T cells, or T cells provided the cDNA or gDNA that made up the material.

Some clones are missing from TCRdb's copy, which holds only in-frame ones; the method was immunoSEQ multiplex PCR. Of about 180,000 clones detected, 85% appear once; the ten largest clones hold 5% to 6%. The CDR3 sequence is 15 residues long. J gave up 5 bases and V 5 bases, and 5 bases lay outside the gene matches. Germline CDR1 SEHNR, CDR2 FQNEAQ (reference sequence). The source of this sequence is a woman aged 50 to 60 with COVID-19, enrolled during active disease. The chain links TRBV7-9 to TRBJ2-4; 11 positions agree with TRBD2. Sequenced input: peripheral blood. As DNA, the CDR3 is TGTGCCAGCAGCAGCGAGGGACTAGCGGAAAACATTCAGTACTTC. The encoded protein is CASSSEGLAENIQYF.